A single sample is the source of the 17 T cell receptor beta chains below, sequenced in a study of T-cell memory formation after mild COVID-19. TCRdb reprocessed the 5' RACE reads with MiXCR, giving one entry per CDR3 protein. The data contain about 360,000 distinct CDR3 sequences, 13% to 15% of them singletons. Source material: PBMCs or a T cell subset sorted from them (not recorded which). These receptors were obtained from a man between 18 and 35 years old who had mild COVID-19 (a few samples of this study predate the infection). Cell type and time point are not known.

The chain joins TRBV6-6 to TRBJ1-4; no definite D call. Trimming took 5 bases from V and 0 from J, leaving 10 bases between them. CDR3 length: 15 residues. From germline, CDR1 is MNHNY and CDR2 SVGAGI (reference sequence). The CDR3 sequence is CASSGLPATNEKLFF. The CDR3 bases are TGTGCCAGCAGTGGCTTACCGGCAACTAATGAAAAACTGTTTTTT.

The chain recombines TRBV5-1 with TRBJ2-1; TRBD1 agrees at 9 bases. After removal of 3 bases from V and 4 bases from J, the junction contained 5 bases not matched to a gene. This CDR3 has 15 residues. Germline V gene lookup returns CDR1 SGHRS and CDR2 YFSETQ. For the CDR3, the DNA is TGCGCCAGCAGCTCGCCGGGACAGGGATACAATGAGCAGTTCTTC. It translates to CASSSPGQGYNEQFF. Full variable domain (missing parts from reference TRBV5-1 and TRBJ2-1): KAGVTQTPRYLIKTRGQQVTLSCSPISGHRSVSWYQQTPGQGLQFLFEYFSETQRNKGNFPGRFSGRQFSNSRSEMNVSTLELGDSALYLCASSSPGQGYNEQFFGPGTRLTVL.

This clonotype has only a few counts. This chain uses TRBV20-1 with TRBJ2-5, with 11 bases identical to TRBD2. There are 15 residues in the CDR3. The V gene end was trimmed by 2 bases and the J gene end by 5 bases; junction bases not matched to a gene: 7. Per germline, CDR1 DFQATT and CDR2 SNEGSKA (reference sequence). DNA for the CDR3: TGCAGTGCTAGACCCGGGACTAGCGGAAGGGAGACCCAGTACTTC. This sequence encodes CSARPGTSGRETQYF.

The sample holds a few counts of this clonotype. The CDR3 carries no conserved terminal phenylalanine or tryptophan, so it likely arises from a read error. It is unclear where the CDR3 begins or ends on the DNA, so no DNA is shown, and the CDR3 is as TCRdb lists it. This chain joins TRBV24-1 and TRBJ2-7; TRBD2, the table's D call, lacks a check against the DNA. The CDR3 has 8 residues if both end residues are counted. Germline-derived CDR1 and CDR2 are KGHDR and SFDVKD. The CDR3 here is CATRARDS.

In DNA form, the CDR3 reads TGCAGTGCTAGAGGCGGTAGGCAGGGGTGGGAGACCCAGTACTTC. Protein: CSARGGRQGWETQYF. J is TRBJ2-5 and V is TRBV20-1; perhaps TRBD1 as D (6 bases). V was trimmed by 1 base and J by 5 bases, leaving 17 bases between them. This CDR3 has 15 residues. The germline gives CDR1 DFQATT, CDR2 SNEGSKA (reference sequence).

In this sample, this clonotype turned up a few times. The gene calls are TRBV9 and TRBJ1-2; 7 positions agree with TRBD1. The CDR3 runs 16 residues. J was trimmed by 1 base and V by 4 bases; bases with no gene match: 10. CDR1 is SGDLS and CDR2 is YYNGEE in the germline V gene. The chain's CDR3 is CASSFVTGKLNYGYTF. Here the CDR3 DNA reads TGTGCCAGCAGCTTCGTGACAGGGAAGCTTAACTATGGCTACACCTTC. The full variable domain, completed using reference TRBV9 and TRBJ1-2, is DSGVTQTPKHLITATGQRVTLRCSPRSGDLSVYWYQQSLDQGLQFLIQYYNGEERAKGNILERFSAQQFPDLHSELNLSSLELGDSALYFCASSFVTGKLNYGYTFGSGTRLTVV.

This clonotype has only a few counts. The DNA for the CDR3 is TGTGCCAGCAGCCGACCGGGACTAGCGGAGCCCTACGAGCAGTACGTC. The encoded protein is CASSRPGLAEPYEQYV. This chain uses TRBV6-2 or TRBV6-3 with TRBJ2-7, with 11 positions matching TRBD2. With V trimmed by 6 bases and J by 2 bases, 9 bases remained unmatched. Per the germline V gene, CDR1 is MNHEY and CDR2 is SVGEGT. This CDR3 is built from 16 residues.

This clonotype was found a few times. The V and J genes are TRBV28 and TRBJ2-6; the D is unclear. The V end was cut by 5 bases, the J end by 4 bases, with 6 bases between. Germline CDR1 MDHEN, CDR2 SYDVKM. The CDR3 covers 13 residues. The CDR3 bases are TGTGCCAGCAGTAGGGTCGGGGCCAACGTCCTGACTTTC. Translation gives CASSRVGANVLTF. The full variable domain, with the rest looked up from reference TRBV28 and TRBJ2-6, is DVKVTQSSRYLVKRTGEKVFLECVQDMDHENMFWYRQDPGLGLRLIYFSYDVKMKEKGDIPEGYSVSREKKERFSLILESASTNQTSMYLCASSRVGANVLTFGAGSRLTVL.

The chain carries TRBV6-2 or TRBV6-3 and TRBJ1-2, with 7 positions matching TRBD1. CDR1 and CDR2 (germline): MNHEY, SVGEGT. The length of the CDR3 is 12 residues. Trimming removed 9 bases from V and 2 bases from J; junction bases left unmatched: 3. This CDR3 reads CASTTGNYGYTF. In DNA, the CDR3 is TGTGCCAGTACGACAGGGAACTATGGCTACACCTTC.

The rearrangement uses TRBV7-2 and TRBJ2-4, with 12 bases identical to TRBD2. The CDR3 is 17 residues long. After removal of 5 bases from V and 8 bases from J, the junction contained 13 bases not matched to a gene. Germline lookup yields CDR1 SGHTA and CDR2 FQGNSA. CDR3 coding DNA: TGTGCCAGCAGCATAACCGGACTAGCGGGGAAGACGGACATTCAGTACTTC. Translation gives CASSITGLAGKTDIQYF.

This clonotype was seen repeatedly, ten times or more. The chain employs TRBV12-3 or TRBV12-4 and TRBJ1-6; no definite D call. The CDR3 loop spans 12 amino acids. Trimming removed 3 bases at V and 8 bases at J, with 5 bases between. In DNA, the CDR3 is TGTGCCAGCAGTTTTATCCATTCACCCCTCCACTTT. Translated, it gives CASSFIHSPLHF.

The chain joins TRBV30 to TRBJ2-3; D unresolved. Deletions cut 6 bases from V and 4 bases from J, with 20 bases between. The CDR3 is made up of 15 amino acids. The V gene's germline CDR1 is GTSNPN and CDR2 SVGIG (reference sequence). CDR3 DNA sequence: TGTGCCTGTGTTATGCCGGCATTTCGCCCAGATACGCAGTATTTT. This sequence encodes CACVMPAFRPDTQYF.

The chain employs TRBV24-1 and TRBJ2-1, with 8 bases aligning to TRBD2. The CDR3 is made up of 13 amino acids. The junction had 3 bases not matched to a gene; V was cut back by 3 bases and J by 9 bases. The germline gives CDR1 KGHDR, CDR2 SFDVKD. CDR3 nucleotides: TGTGCCACCAGTGATCGGGGGGGGGTTGAGCAGTTCTTC. It is translated as CATSDRGGVEQFF.

This clonotype was detected a few times. This chain joins TRBV6-5 and TRBJ2-6; TRBD1 aligns across 7 bases. Unmatched junction bases numbered 10, after V lost 8 bases and J lost 0 bases. The germline V gene encodes CDR1 MNHEY and CDR2 SVGAGI. The CDR3 is 17 amino acids. CDR3 in amino acids: CASLAGTVISGANVLTF. The CDR3 nucleotides read TGTGCCAGCCTGGCTGGGACAGTGATCTCTGGGGCCAACGTCCTGACTTTC.

This clonotype was picked up a small number of times. The V gene is TRBV20-1, the J gene TRBJ2-7; the match to TRBD2 covers 7 bases. Germline CDR1 reads DFQATT; CDR2 reads SNEGSKA (reference sequence). The V and J ends lost 3 bases and 3 bases, in that order; junction bases with no gene match: 5. This CDR3 spans 13 amino acids. The CDR3, as DNA: TGCAGTGCTAGGGGGGAGGGGATCTACGAGCAGTACGTC. Protein product: CSARGEGIYEQYV.

The chain has TRBV12-3 or TRBV12-4 and TRBJ1-2, with 9 positions matching TRBD1. CDR3 length: 11 amino acids. The V segment lost 11 bases and the J segment 7 bases; nucleotides outside the gene matches: 5. In DNA form, the CDR3 reads TGTGCCGTACAGGGGGCGGGTGGCTACACCTTC. Encoded protein: CAVQGAGGYTF.

V is TRBV21-1 and J is TRBJ2-7; TRBD1 is the table's D call, not checked against the DNA. TRBV21-1 has pseudogene status. This CDR3 has 21 amino acids. CDR3 nucleotides: TGTGCCAGCAGCAATCGGTATCGCAGGGACAGGGGGGGATTTCGATCCTACGAGCAGTACTTC. Translated, it gives CASSNRYRRDRGGFRSYEQYF.